This TCR beta chain was recorded in a study of breast tumors, draining lymph nodes, adjacent tissues. Study-level results: Luminal-like breast cancer showed significantly higher tumor–nontumor repertoire similarity than basal-like. Tumor TCR diversity was below lymph nodes but above nontumor tissue.

TCRdb recomputed calls from the multiplex PCR reads with MiXCR, one row per CDR3 protein. The repertoire has some 100,000 distinct CDR3 sequences, over 20% of them found once; the top ten carry more than 0.9%. There are many counts of this clonotype. Its antigen is as yet unknown. Samples came from axillary lymph nodes draining the breast cancer. Deletions cut 0 bases from V and 4 bases from J, with 9 bases between. The CDR3 consists of 14 residues. The germline V gene encodes CDR1 KGHDR and CDR2 SFDVKD. Sequenced: axillary lymph node tissue. This TCR derives from a female donor with breast cancer. Some clones in this sample may be carry-over from other donors' samples. The chain recombines TRBV24-1 with TRBJ2-7; D is possibly TRBD1 (6 bases). DNA for the CDR3: TGTGCCACCAGTGATTTGCTCGGACAGTACGAGCAGTACTTC. It codes for CATSDLLGQYEQYF.